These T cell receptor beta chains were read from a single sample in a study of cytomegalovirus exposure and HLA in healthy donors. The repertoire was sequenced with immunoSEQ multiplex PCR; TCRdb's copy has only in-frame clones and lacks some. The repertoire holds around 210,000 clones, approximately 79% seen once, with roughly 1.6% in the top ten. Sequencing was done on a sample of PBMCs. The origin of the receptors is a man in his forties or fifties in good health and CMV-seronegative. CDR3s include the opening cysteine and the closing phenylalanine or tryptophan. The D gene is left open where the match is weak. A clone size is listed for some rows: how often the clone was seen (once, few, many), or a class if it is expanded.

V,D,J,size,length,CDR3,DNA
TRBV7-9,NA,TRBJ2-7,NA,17,CASSPPVGTGNSYEQYF,TGTGCCAGCAGCCCACCAGTCGGTACAGGGAACTCCTACGAGCAGTACTTC
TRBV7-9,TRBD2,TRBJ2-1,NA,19,CASSLGTSGRAKYYNEQFF,TGTGCCAGCAGCTTGGGGACTAGCGGGAGGGCAAAGTATTACAATGAGCAGTTCTTC
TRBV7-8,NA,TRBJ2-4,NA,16,CASSLVAGGAKNIQYF,TGTGCCAGCAGCTTAGTTGCGGGTGGAGCCAAAAACATTCAGTACTTC
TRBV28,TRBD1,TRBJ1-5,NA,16,CASSLGTGSRNQPQHF,TGTGCCAGCAGTTTAGGGACAGGGTCTAGGAATCAGCCCCAGCATTTT
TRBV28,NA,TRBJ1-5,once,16,CASQGGARISNQPQHF,TGTGCCAGCCAAGGAGGAGCGAGGATTAGCAATCAGCCCCAGCATTTT
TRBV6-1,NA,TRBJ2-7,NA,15,CASSESRGSSYEQYF,TGTGCCAGCAGTGAAAGCAGGGGTTCCTCCTACGAGCAGTACTTC
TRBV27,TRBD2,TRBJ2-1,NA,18,CASRRDLAGSDSYNEQFF,TGTGCCAGCAGGAGGGATTTAGCGGGGAGCGACTCCTACAATGAGCAGTTCTTC
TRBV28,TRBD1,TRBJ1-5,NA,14,CASSQTGQNQPQHF,TGTGCCAGCAGTCAAACGGGACAGAATCAGCCCCAGCATTTT
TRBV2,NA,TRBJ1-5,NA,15,CASSEAQGSRQPQHF,TGTGCCAGCAGTGAAGCCCAGGGGAGTCGTCAGCCCCAGCATTTT
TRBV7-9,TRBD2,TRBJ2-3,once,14,CASSFYGGVDTQYF,TGTGCCAGCAGCTTCTATGGGGGGGTGGATACGCAGTATTTT
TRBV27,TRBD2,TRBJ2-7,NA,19,CASSLFRAGESLVAYEQYF,TGTGCCAGCAGTTTATTTCGAGCGGGAGAGTCCCTAGTGGCCTACGAGCAGTACTTC
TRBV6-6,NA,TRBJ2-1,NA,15,CASSYQKGSGNEQFF,TGTGCCAGCAGTTACCAAAAAGGCTCGGGTAATGAGCAGTTCTTC
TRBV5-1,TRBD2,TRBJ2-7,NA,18,CASSLEGSGSLSTYEQYF,TGCGCCAGCAGCTTGGAGGGTAGCGGGAGCCTCTCCACCTACGAGCAGTACTTC
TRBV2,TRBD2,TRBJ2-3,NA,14,CASSPQVAGDTQYF,TGTGCCAGCAGCCCCCAGGTAGCGGGAGATACGCAGTATTTT
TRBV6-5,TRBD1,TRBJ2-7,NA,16,CASSYNLQGVFYEQYF,TGTGCCAGCAGTTACAACTTACAGGGGGTTTTCTACGAGCAGTACTTC
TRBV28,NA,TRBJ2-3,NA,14,CASSSLIITDTQYF,TGTGCCAGCAGTTCTCTAATCATCACAGATACGCAGTATTTT
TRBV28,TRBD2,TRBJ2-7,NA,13,CASTRGVTYEQYF,TGTGCCAGCACCCGGGGGGTGACCTACGAGCAGTACTTC
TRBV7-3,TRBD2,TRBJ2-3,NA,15,CASSFLAGGADTQYF,TGTGCCAGCAGCTTCCTAGCGGGAGGGGCAGATACGCAGTATTTT
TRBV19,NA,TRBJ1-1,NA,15,CASSIVPGMNTEAFF,TGTGCCAGTAGTATAGTCCCAGGGATGAACACTGAAGCTTTCTTT
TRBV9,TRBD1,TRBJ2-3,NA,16,CASSAYGTASTDTQYF,TGTGCCAGCAGCGCCTATGGGACAGCTAGCACAGATACGCAGTATTTT
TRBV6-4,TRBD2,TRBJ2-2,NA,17,CASSAGLAGGPTGELFF,TGTGCCAGCAGCGCGGGACTAGCGGGAGGGCCAACCGGGGAGCTGTTTTTT
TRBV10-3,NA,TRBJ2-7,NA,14,CAISEEESSYEQYF,TGTGCCATCAGTGAGGAGGAAAGCTCCTACGAGCAGTACTTC
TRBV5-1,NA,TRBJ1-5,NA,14,CASSLFEGGQPQHF,TGCGCCAGCAGCTTGTTCGAGGGGGGGCAGCCCCAGCATTTT
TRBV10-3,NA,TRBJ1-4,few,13,CAISESGFEKLFF,TGTGCCATCAGTGAGTCCGGGTTTGAAAAACTGTTTTTT
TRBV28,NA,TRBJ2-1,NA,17,CASSPPYGSGYYNEQFF,TGTGCCAGCAGTCCCCCTTATGGAAGCGGTTACTACAATGAGCAGTTCTTC
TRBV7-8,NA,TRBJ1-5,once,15,CASSPRAGRDQPQHF,TGTGCCAGCAGCCCTCGAGCGGGTCGGGATCAGCCCCAGCATTTT
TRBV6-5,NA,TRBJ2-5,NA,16,CASSYSRLGAPETQYF,TGTGCCAGCAGTTACTCTCGGCTTGGGGCCCCGGAGACCCAGTACTTC
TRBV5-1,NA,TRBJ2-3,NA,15,CASSLDGTSTDTQYF,TGCGCCAGCAGCTTGGATGGGACTAGCACAGATACGCAGTATTTT
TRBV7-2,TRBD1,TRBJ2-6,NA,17,CASSLVGQGAGANVLTF,TGTGCCAGCAGCTTAGTTGGCCAGGGGGCTGGGGCCAACGTCCTGACTTTC
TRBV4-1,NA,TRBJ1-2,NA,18,CASSQERRSSLVNYGYTF,TGCGCCAGCAGCCAAGAAAGAAGGAGCAGCCTAGTTAACTATGGCTACACCTTC
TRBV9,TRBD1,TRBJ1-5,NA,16,CASSAGSRDRNQPQHF,TGTGCCAGCAGCGCAGGCAGCCGGGACAGAAATCAGCCCCAGCATTTT
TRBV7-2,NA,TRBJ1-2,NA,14,CASSLVGGGGGYTF,TGTGCCAGCAGCTTAGTAGGGGGGGGAGGTGGCTACACCTTC
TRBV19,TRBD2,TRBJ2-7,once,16,CASSSLGTSGRYEQYF,TGTGCCAGTAGTAGCCTTGGGACTAGCGGGAGATACGAGCAGTACTTC
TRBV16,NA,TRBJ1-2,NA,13,CASSSGWGYGYTF,TGTGCCAGCAGCTCAGGGTGGGGCTATGGCTACACCTTC
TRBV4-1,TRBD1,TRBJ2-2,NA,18,CASSRYIPGQGFTGELFF,TGCGCCAGCAGCCGATATATCCCGGGACAGGGGTTCACCGGGGAGCTGTTTTTT
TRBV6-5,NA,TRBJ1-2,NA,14,CASSSQGNDYGYTF,TGTGCCAGCAGTTCCCAGGGGAATGACTATGGCTACACCTTC
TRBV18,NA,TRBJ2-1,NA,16,CASSGEGRGRNNEQFF,TGTGCCAGCTCAGGAGAGGGAAGAGGGAGGAACAATGAGCAGTTCTTC
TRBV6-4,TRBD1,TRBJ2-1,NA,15,CASSETGQGTNEQFF,TGTGCCAGCAGTGAAACGGGACAGGGGACTAATGAGCAGTTCTTC
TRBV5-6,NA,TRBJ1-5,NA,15,CASSYRQYSNQPQHF,TGTGCCAGCAGCTACCGACAGTATAGCAATCAGCCCCAGCATTTT
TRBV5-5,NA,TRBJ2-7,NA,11,CASSSAYEQYF,TGTGCCAGCAGCTCTGCCTACGAGCAGTACTTC
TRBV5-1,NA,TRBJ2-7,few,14,CASSAAVRSVEQYF,TGCGCCAGCAGCGCGGCCGTGCGGTCAGTCGAGCAGTACTTC
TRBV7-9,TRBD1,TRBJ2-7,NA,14,CASSGTGVPGEQYF,TGTGCCAGCAGCGGGACAGGGGTTCCGGGGGAGCAGTACTTC
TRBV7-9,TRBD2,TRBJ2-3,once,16,CASSLVGSGGTDTQYF,TGTGCCAGCAGCTTAGTCGGTAGCGGGGGCACAGATACGCAGTATTTT
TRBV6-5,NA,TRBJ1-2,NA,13,CASRRQANYGYTF,TGTGCCAGCAGACGACAGGCCAACTATGGCTACACCTTC
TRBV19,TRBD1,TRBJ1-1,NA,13,CASSPLDREEAFF,TGTGCCAGTAGTCCATTGGACAGGGAAGAAGCTTTCTTT
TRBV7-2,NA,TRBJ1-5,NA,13,CASSPGRAQPQHF,TGTGCCAGCAGCCCCGGGAGGGCTCAGCCCCAGCATTTT
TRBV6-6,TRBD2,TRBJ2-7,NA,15,CASSYGLAPTYEQYF,TGTGCCAGCAGTTATGGACTAGCGCCAACCTACGAGCAGTACTTC
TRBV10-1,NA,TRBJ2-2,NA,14,CASRLGARTGELFF,TGCGCCAGCAGACTGGGGGCGAGGACCGGGGAGCTGTTTTTT
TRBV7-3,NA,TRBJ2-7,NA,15,CASSLYQAGPYEQYF,TGTGCCAGCAGCTTGTATCAGGCGGGCCCCTACGAGCAGTACTTC
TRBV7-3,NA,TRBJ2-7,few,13,CASSLISGSEQYF,TGTGCCAGCAGCTTAATTTCAGGGTCCGAGCAGTACTTC
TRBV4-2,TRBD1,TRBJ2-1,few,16,CASSPEPQGARNEQFF,TGTGCCAGCAGCCCTGAACCACAGGGGGCGCGGAATGAGCAGTTCTTC
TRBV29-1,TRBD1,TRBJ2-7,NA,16,CSVEVPDRGDSYEQYF,TGCAGCGTTGAAGTCCCAGACAGGGGCGACTCCTACGAGCAGTACTTC
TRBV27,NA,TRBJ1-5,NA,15,CASRSPGGPHQPQHF,TGTGCCAGCAGATCCCCCGGCGGCCCGCATCAGCCCCAGCATTTT
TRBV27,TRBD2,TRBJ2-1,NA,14,CASSASGRALWQFF,TGTGCCAGCAGTGCTAGCGGGAGGGCCTTGTGGCAGTTCTTC
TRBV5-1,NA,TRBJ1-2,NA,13,CASSFLESYGYTF,TGCGCCAGCAGCTTCTTGGAGTCCTATGGCTACACCTTC
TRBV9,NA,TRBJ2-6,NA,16,CASSAASGAGANVLTF,TGTGCCAGCAGCGCTGCCTCAGGGGCAGGGGCCAACGTCCTGACTTTC